Below are 29 T cell receptor beta chains sequenced from a single sample in a study of technical replicates of blood from a handful of donors. The data were produced by immunoSEQ multiplex PCR, yet TCRdb's version contains in-frame clones alone and is incomplete. The sample lists tens of thousands of clones, 94% occurring once. Sequencing used T cells isolated from PBMCs. The origin of the receptors is a human donor in good health.

CDR3 residues: CASIRDSLNQPQHF. For the CDR3, the DNA is TGTGCCAGCATCAGGGACAGCCTTAATCAGCCCCAGCATTTT. This chain links TRBV2 with TRBJ1-5; TRBD1 aligns across 7 bases. This CDR3 is 14 amino acids long. The junction had 7 bases not matched to a gene; V was cut back by 7 bases and J by 4 bases. The germline V gene encodes CDR1 SNHLY and CDR2 FYNNEI.

The CDR3 reads CASSLLGTGYGYTF. Here the CDR3 DNA reads TGTGCCAGCAGTTTACTAGGGACAGGGTATGGCTACACCTTC. This chain connects TRBV28 to TRBJ1-2, with 9 positions matching TRBD1. The germline CDR1 and CDR2 sequences are MDHEN and SYDVKM. After removal of 2 bases from V and 5 bases from J, the junction contained 3 bases not matched to a gene. CDR3 length equals 14 residues.

The genes are TRBV5-6 and TRBJ2-7, with TRBD2 as a possible D gene (6 bases). The V gene's germline CDR1 is SGHDT and CDR2 YYEEEE. This CDR3 is built from 15 residues. The germline V and J ends were trimmed by 4 bases and 4 bases, with 18 bases remaining between them. The DNA for the CDR3 is TGTGCCAGCAGCGCCTCTAGCGAGATCTTGTACGAGCAGTACTTC. As protein: CASSASSEILYEQYF.

Points on this clone: At one of its ends the junction is not consistent with the germline gene, which may arise from a read error. The chain combines TRBV2 with TRBJ2-3; TRBD1 agrees at 7 bases. The CDR3 spans 14 residues. CDR1 and CDR2 (germline): SNHLY, FYNNEI. Written as DNA, the CDR3 is TGTGCCAGCCGTGACAGGGCCAACACAGATACGCAGTATTTT. Encoded protein: CASRDRANTDTQYF. The full variable domain, its missing parts supplied by reference TRBV2 and TRBJ2-3, is EPEVTQTPSHQVTQMGQEVILRCVPISNHLYFYWYRQILGQKVEFLVSFYNNEISEKSEIFDDQFSVERPDGSNFTLKIRSTKLEDSAMYFCASRDRANTDTQYFGPGTRLTVL.

The chain recombines TRBV4-1 with TRBJ2-3; 11 nucleotides align to TRBD2. The germline V gene encodes CDR1 MGHRA and CDR2 YSYEKL. The CDR3 sequence is 18 residues long. The V segment lost 3 bases and the J segment 1 base; nucleotides outside the gene matches: 9. The CDR3 reads CASSHPIAGGRGTDTQYF. The DNA for the CDR3 is TGCGCCAGCAGCCATCCTATAGCGGGAGGGCGTGGCACAGATACGCAGTATTTT.

The chain's CDR3 is CASGGRRAEAFF. CDR3 DNA: TGTGCCAGCGGGGGGAGGAGGGCTGAAGCTTTCTTT. The rearrangement links TRBV28 to TRBJ1-1; weak D call: TRBD1 (5 bases). CDR3 length: 12 amino acids. Germline V CDR1 and CDR2: MDHEN, SYDVKM. V shed 8 bases and J shed 6 bases, with 13 bases lying between them.

The chain employs TRBV5-1 and TRBJ2-6; 11 bases align to TRBD2. CDR1 is SGHRS, CDR2 YFSETQ, per germline. The CDR3 length is 19 residues. V lost 4 bases, J lost 0 bases, and 9 bases stayed unmatched. The CDR3 nucleotides are TGCGCCAGCAGCCCTAGCGGGGGGTTTTACCCCTCTGGGGCCAACGTCCTGACTTTC. It translates to CASSPSGGFYPSGANVLTF.

The V and J genes are TRBV7-2 and TRBJ2-1; D is unresolved. This CDR3 is built from 14 residues. Germline V gene lookup returns CDR1 SGHTA and CDR2 FQGNSA. The V end was cut by 2 bases, the J end by 0 bases, with 5 bases between. For the CDR3, the DNA is TGTGCCAGCAGCTTATATAGCTCCTACAATGAGCAGTTCTTC. Encoded protein: CASSLYSSYNEQFF.

This chain uses TRBV12-5 with TRBJ1-4, with TRBD1 identical over 9 bases. The CDR3 sequence is 18 residues long. Germline V gene sequence: CDR1 LGHNT, CDR2 FRNRAP. The V gene end was trimmed by 0 bases and the J gene end by 3 bases; junction bases not matched to a gene: 8. Here the CDR3 DNA reads TGTGCTAGTGGTTTGGTACTCCACAGGGGGCGGTCTAATGAAAAACTGTTTTTT. Translation: CASGLVLHRGRSNEKLFF.

The chain recombines TRBV5-1 with TRBJ2-3, with D possibly TRBD2 on 5 matching bases. V dropped 4 bases and J dropped 4 bases, with 13 bases sitting between them. CDR3 size: 14 residues. Germline V CDR1 and CDR2: SGHRS, YFSETQ. Here the CDR3 DNA reads TGCGCCAGCAGCCTTATACTTAGCGCAGATACGCAGTATTTT. This sequence encodes CASSLILSADTQYF.

The chain is built from TRBV6-5 and TRBJ2-2, with 8 bases fitting TRBD2. Germline-derived CDR1 and CDR2 are MNHEY and SVGAGI. V lost 2 bases to trimming and J lost 3 bases; unmatched junction nucleotides: 5. This CDR3 has 16 residues. The CDR3 is CASSYRRGGYTGELFF. CDR3 DNA sequence: TGTGCCAGCAGTTACAGACGGGGGGGCTACACCGGGGAGCTGTTTTTT.

Written as DNA, the CDR3 is TGTGCCAGCAGTTTATTAGGACAGTACTCCTACGAGCAGTACTTC. Translated, it gives CASSLLGQYSYEQYF. This chain uses TRBV28 with TRBJ2-7; a possible D gene is TRBD1 (6 bases). Trimming shortened V by 1 base and J by 0 bases, and 10 bases separated the two germline ends. Germline V CDR1 and CDR2: MDHEN, SYDVKM. There are 15 residues in the CDR3.

The genes are TRBV11-2 and TRBJ2-7; D is possibly TRBD1 (5 bases). Germline V gene lookup returns CDR1 SGHAT and CDR2 FQNNGV. This CDR3 spans 14 amino acids. Trimming shortened V by 4 bases and J by 5 bases, and 15 bases separated the two germline ends. The CDR3 DNA follows: TGTGCCAGCAGCTCACAAGTTTGGGGCGACGAGCAGTACTTC. It specifies CASSSQVWGDEQYF.

The J gene is TRBJ2-7, the V gene TRBV4-1; the D is unclear. The CDR3 spans 16 residues. CDR1 MGHRA and CDR2 YSYEKL come from the germline V gene. V gave up 3 bases and J gave up 0 bases, with 15 bases separating them. CDR3 DNA: TGCGCCAGCAGCCACCTGACTTCCTCGAGCTCCTACGAGCAGTACTTC. Amino acids: CASSHLTSSSSYEQYF.

CDR3 DNA sequence: TGTGCCAGCAGCGTGACCTTAGACAGGGTGGGGGATAATGAGCAGTTCTTC. Translated, it gives CASSVTLDRVGDNEQFF. The rearrangement uses TRBV9 and TRBJ2-1, with 7 bases fitting TRBD1. J was trimmed by 7 bases and V by 2 bases; bases with no gene match: 15. This CDR3 spans 17 amino acids. The germline CDR1 and CDR2 sequences are SGDLS and YYNGEE.

The chain joins TRBV7-2 to TRBJ2-7, with D tentatively TRBD2 (7 bases). This CDR3 comprises 14 residues. V was pared by 3 bases and J by 0 bases, with 9 bases between. The germline V gene encodes CDR1 SGHTA and CDR2 FQGNSA. CDR3 in amino acids: CASSFAGASYEQYF. The CDR3 coding sequence is TGTGCCAGCAGCTTCGCGGGGGCCTCCTACGAGCAGTACTTC.

This chain links TRBV5-1 with TRBJ2-7; 12 bases agree with TRBD2. The CDR3 runs to 15 residues. Losses at the gene ends were 3 bases for V and 4 bases for J; bases not matched to a gene: 5. The germline gives CDR1 SGHRS, CDR2 YFSETQ. The CDR3 sequence is CASSSGTSGSYEQYF. For the CDR3, the DNA is TGCGCCAGCAGCTCAGGGACTAGCGGGTCGTACGAGCAGTACTTC.

This clone was recorded once. The chain uses TRBV7-9 and TRBJ2-1; TRBD2 aligns across 8 bases. This CDR3 has 15 amino acids. The V gene's germline CDR1 is SEHNR and CDR2 FQNEAQ (reference sequence). Losses at the gene ends were 3 bases for V and 5 bases for J; bases not matched to a gene: 6. The CDR3 here is CASSLGREGNNEQFF. As DNA, the CDR3 is TGTGCCAGCAGCTTGGGACGGGAGGGCAACAATGAGCAGTTCTTC. Full variable domain (outside the CDR3, taken from reference TRBV7-9 and TRBJ2-1): DTGVSQNPRHKITKRGQNVTFRCDPISEHNRLYWYRQTLGQGPEFLTYFQNEAQLEKSRLLSDRFSAERPKGSFSTLEIQRTEQGDSAMYLCASSLGREGNNEQFFGPGTRLTVL.

The chain carries TRBV13 and TRBJ1-2, with TRBD1 matching over 8 bases. CDR3 length: 15 amino acids. The V segment lost 5 bases and the J segment 4 bases; nucleotides outside the gene matches: 9. Germline lookup yields CDR1 PRHDT and CDR2 FYEKMQ (reference sequence). Here the CDR3 reads CASSPGQGEFYGYTF. The CDR3 DNA follows: TGTGCCAGCAGCCCCGGACAGGGAGAATTCTATGGCTACACCTTC.

The rearrangement links TRBV2 to TRBJ1-5; 7 bases fit TRBD1. V shed 5 bases and J 3 bases; nucleotides not matched to a gene: 10. CDR3 length: 16 residues. Germline-derived CDR1 and CDR2 are SNHLY and FYNNEI. The DNA of the CDR3 is TGTGCCAGCAGTCCGGGGACAGCTACCCCCAATCAGCCCCAGCATTTT. This sequence encodes CASSPGTATPNQPQHF.

The chain couples TRBV5-1 to TRBJ2-7; D is unresolved. The CDR3 has 11 amino acids. Trimming took off 4 bases at V and 3 bases at J, with 5 bases between the two ends. Germline CDR1 is SGHRS and CDR2 is YFSETQ. CDR3 DNA: TGCGCCAGCAGCGCGGACTACGAGCAGTACTTC. It is translated as CASSADYEQYF.

This clone was picked up one time. The J gene is TRBJ2-2, the V gene TRBV30; 8 bases align to TRBD1. The CDR3 is 13 residues long. The germline gives CDR1 GTSNPN, CDR2 SVGIG (reference sequence). V was clipped by 6 bases and J by 4 bases; unmatched bases: 4. The CDR3 here is CACRGQGTGELFF. In nucleotides, the CDR3 is TGTGCCTGCCGTGGACAGGGCACCGGGGAGCTGTTTTTT. Based on the CDR3 plus reference TRBV30 and TRBJ2-2, the full variable domain is SQTIHQWPATLVQPVGSPLSLECTVEGTSNPNLYWYRQAAGRGLQLLFYSVGIGQISSEVPQNLSASRPQDRQFILSSKKLLLSDSGFYLCACRGQGTGELFFGEGSRLTVL.

This chain joins TRBV6-5 and TRBJ2-5; D perhaps matches TRBD1 (5 bases). CDR1 is MNHEY and CDR2 is SVGAGI in the germline V gene. This CDR3 spans 14 amino acids. The germline V and J ends were trimmed by 10 bases and 2 bases, with 17 bases remaining between them. In DNA, the CDR3 is TGTGCCACCTCCCGGCAGGGCATTCAAGAGACCCAGTACTTC. Translating gives CATSRQGIQETQYF.

This sequence joins TRBV10-3 and TRBJ2-1, with 14 bases lining up with TRBD2. The germline V gene encodes CDR1 ENHRY and CDR2 SYGVKD. The CDR3 has 17 residues. Trimming removed 8 bases from V and 4 bases from J; junction bases left unmatched: 10. CDR3 residues: CAIAGTSGSFQYNEQFF. In DNA form, the CDR3 reads TGTGCCATCGCCGGGACTAGCGGGAGTTTTCAATACAATGAGCAGTTCTTC.

DNA for the CDR3: TGTGCCAGCACCCCTACGGGGGAGTTCAATCAGCCCCAGCATTTT. This translates into CASTPTGEFNQPQHF. The chain recombines TRBV6-6 with TRBJ1-5; TRBD1 is a possible D gene (5 bases). This CDR3 has 15 residues. Germline assignment: CDR1 MNHNY and CDR2 SVGAGI (reference sequence). V was shortened by 7 bases and J by 3 bases, with 16 bases between the two germline ends.

This clone has a single count. The chain has TRBV4-2 and TRBJ2-7; D not resolved. This CDR3 spans 14 amino acids. Trimming removed 4 bases from V and 0 bases from J, with 10 bases in between. CDR1 is LGHNA and CDR2 is YNFKEQ in the germline V gene. DNA for the CDR3: TGTGCCAGCAGCCCGCGAGCGAGCTCCTACGAGCAGTACTTC. This codes for CASSPRASSYEQYF.

The rearrangement links TRBV5-1 to TRBJ2-1; no clear D gene. CDR1 is SGHRS and CDR2 is YFSETQ in the germline V gene. Trimming shortened V by 3 bases and J by 5 bases, and 12 bases separated the two germline ends. The CDR3 runs 14 residues. DNA for the CDR3: TGCGCCAGCAGCTCGGTGACTGCAGACAATGAGCAGTTCTTC. Protein: CASSSVTADNEQFF.

The chain couples TRBV4-2 to TRBJ2-1, with 8 bases that match TRBD2. CDR3 length: 16 amino acids. Germline CDR1 and CDR2: LGHNA and YNFKEQ. After removal of 4 bases from V and 9 bases from J, the junction contained 14 bases not matched to a gene. The CDR3 DNA is TGTGCCAGCAGCCCGCTTAAAACGGGAGGGTTGGGTGAGCAGTTCTTC. Residues: CASSPLKTGGLGEQFF.

V is TRBV13 and J is TRBJ1-2; 7 bases are a match to TRBD1. After removal of 6 bases from V and 0 bases from J, the junction contained 16 bases not matched to a gene. Germline V CDR1 and CDR2: PRHDT, FYEKMQ (reference sequence). The CDR3 is 18 amino acids. CDR3 nucleotide sequence: TGTGCCAGCAGGCAAAATGGACGGACAGGCACCACTAACTATGGCTACACCTTC. This gives the protein CASRQNGRTGTTNYGYTF. Full variable domain (remainder filled in from reference TRBV13 and TRBJ1-2): AAGVIQSPRHLIKEKRETATLKCYPIPRHDTVYWYQQGPGQDPQFLISFYEKMQSDKGSIPDRFSAQQFSDYHSELNMSSLELGDSALYFCASRQNGRTGTTNYGYTFGSGTRLTVV.